Shown below are 8 T cell receptor beta chains from a single sample sequenced in a study of cytomegalovirus exposure and HLA in healthy donors. With 60 Vbeta and 13 Jbeta primers, the PCR was carried out. Profiling relied on immunoSEQ multiplex PCR, and the TCRdb table lists in-frame clones only, not all of them. Seen here are roughly 120,000 clones, roughly 70% observed once, and the top ten hold roughly 4.2%. Sequences were obtained from PBMCs. The receptors stem from a woman aged 35 to 49 in good health and CMV-seropositive.

The chain carries TRBV6-1 and TRBJ2-7; 9 bases line up with TRBD2. V lost 2 bases, J lost 1 base, and 6 bases stayed unmatched. Germline V gives CDR1 MNHNS, CDR2 SASEGT. There are 16 residues in the CDR3. CDR3 sequence: CASSERRGGGSYEQYF. CDR3 coding DNA: TGTGCCAGCAGTGAAAGGCGCGGGGGGGGATCCTACGAGCAGTACTTC.

As DNA, the CDR3 is TGTGCCAGTAGTCATCGACAGGGAGATGGCTACACCTTC. Translation: CASSHRQGDGYTF. J is TRBJ1-2 and V is TRBV19; 7 positions match TRBD1. V dropped 5 bases and J dropped 6; count of bases not matched to a gene: 6. CDR1 and CDR2 from the germline V gene are LNHDA and SQIVND (reference sequence). The CDR3 is 13 amino acids.

V usage is TRBV14 and J usage is TRBJ2-7, with TRBD1 identical over 7 bases. The CDR3 covers 12 residues. Germline CDR1 is SGHDN and CDR2 is FVKESK. J lost 2 bases, V lost 6 bases, and 1 base had no gene match. The CDR3 bases are TGTGCCAGCAGACAGGGGACCTACGAGCAGTACTTC. This encodes CASRQGTYEQYF. Together with reference TRBV14 and TRBJ2-7, the CDR3 gives the full variable domain: EAGVTQFPSHSVIEKGQTVTLRCDPISGHDNLYWYRRVMGKEIKFLLHFVKESKQDESGMPNNRFLAERTGGTYSTLKVQPAELEDSGVYFCASRQGTYEQYFGPGTRLTVT.

This chain joins TRBV4-1 and TRBJ2-7; TRBD2 aligns across 10 bases. V shed 1 base, J shed 1 base, and the junction held 4 bases outside the gene matches. Germline CDR1 is MGHRA and CDR2 is YSYEKL. This CDR3 has 16 residues. CDR3 DNA sequence: TGCGCCAGCAGCCAAGGACTAGCGGGCCCTTCCTACGAGCAGTACTTC. Amino acids: CASSQGLAGPSYEQYF.

This chain joins TRBV7-2 and TRBJ1-1, with TRBD1 identical over 11 bases. With V trimmed by 6 bases and J by 3 bases, 3 bases remained unmatched. Looked up from germline, CDR1 is SGHTA and CDR2 is FQGNSA. The CDR3 sequence is 14 residues long. CDR3 amino acids: CASSWTGGDTEAFF. The CDR3 DNA reads as TGTGCCAGCAGTTGGACAGGGGGCGACACTGAAGCTTTCTTT.

The chain recombines TRBV5-8 with TRBJ1-1; 9 bases line up with TRBD1. The V gene's germline CDR1 is SGHTS and CDR2 YDEGEE. CDR3 length: 15 amino acids. The ends lost 7 bases at V and 2 bases at J; junction bases unmatched: 9. As DNA, the CDR3 is TGTGCCAGCTTTTTAGACAGGGGGGTAAACACTGAAGCTTTCTTT. It yields the protein CASFLDRGVNTEAFF.

The rearrangement links TRBV12-5 to TRBJ1-4; TRBD1 matches 8 bases. Germline CDR1 is LGHNT and CDR2 is FRNRAP. J was trimmed by 8 bases and V by 5 bases; bases with no gene match: 7. This CDR3 contains 14 residues. The CDR3 region is CASGKGQGVEKLFF. CDR3 sequence (DNA): TGTGCTAGTGGTAAAGGACAGGGCGTAGAAAAACTGTTTTTT. Variable domain in full (rest from reference TRBV12-5 and TRBJ1-4): DARVTQTPRHKVTEMGQEVTMRCQPILGHNTVFWYRQTMMQGLELLAYFRNRAPLDDSGMPKDRFSAEMPDATLATLKIQPSEPRDSAVYFCASGKGQGVEKLFFGSGTQLSVL.

J is TRBJ2-3 and V is TRBV7-3, with 8 nucleotides matching TRBD2. Per the germline V gene, CDR1 is SGHTA and CDR2 is FQGTGA. CDR3 length equals 17 residues. Losses at the gene ends were 4 bases for V and 2 bases for J; bases not matched to a gene: 11. CDR3 DNA sequence: TGTGCCAGCAGCTCTCTACTAGCGGACCCACACACAGATACGCAGTATTTT. Its translation: CASSSLLADPHTDTQYF. Combining the CDR3 with reference TRBV7-3 and TRBJ2-3 gives the whole variable domain GAGVSQTPSNKVTEKGKYVELRCDPISGHTALYWYRQSLGQGPEFLIYFQGTGAADDSGLPNDRFFAVRPEGSVSTLKIQRTERGDSAVYLCASSSLLADPHTDTQYFGPGTRLTVL.